What follows are 8 T cell receptor beta chains derived from one specimen sequenced in a study of blood T cells in healthy people across ages (dated by TCRdb to between 2014 and 2017). Library preparation used 5' RACE. The run used an Illumina HiSeq 2500. A second PCR of roughly 6 to 11 cycles was run with a J-beta primer mix and a sample-barcoded 5' primer. TCRdb redid the processing of the public reads, applying fastp at Q25 and MiXCR, and retained in-frame beta chains. Each entry is one CDR3 protein sequence, shown with its most common DNA and genes. The table for this sample lists 1 million or so distinct CDR3 sequences; 20% to 25% of them were counted only once. Of the sample, approximately 0.71% is held by the ten largest clones. These data are also associated with another study on T cells of mothers and their children.

The sequencing sample was made of blood. The receptors were gathered from a girl aged 2 to 9 in good health.

The rearrangement uses TRBV29-1 and TRBJ2-5; 15 nucleotides match TRBD2. Judging by the DNA end, TRBJ2-1 fits better; the J call may be wrong. The CDR3 extends over 13 amino acids. Germline CDR1 reads SQVTM; CDR2 reads ANQGSEA. The CDR3 protein is CSVGLAGGIEQFF. The DNA of the CDR3 is TGCAGCGTGGGACTAGCGGGAGGTATTGAGCAGTTCTTC.

J is TRBJ2-1 and V is TRBV7-9; D is perhaps TRBD1 (6 bases). This CDR3 region has 16 residues. V gave up 7 bases and J gave up 2 bases, with 18 bases separating them. Germline V gene lookup returns CDR1 SEHNR and CDR2 FQNEAQ (reference sequence). Here the CDR3 reads CASTLLDGTPYNEQFF. In DNA form, the CDR3 reads TGTGCCAGCACCCTGCTGGACGGGACACCCTACAATGAGCAGTTCTTC.

This clonotype was found a few times. The rearrangement uses TRBV7-8 and TRBJ1-2; 7 nucleotides align to TRBD1. V lost 4 bases to trimming and J lost 1 base; unmatched junction nucleotides: 9. Germline CDR1 is SGHVS and CDR2 is FQNEAQ. The CDR3 is 16 residues long. The DNA of the CDR3 is TGTGCCAGCAGCTACGTGGGGGGACAGTTTAACTATGGCTACACCTTC. This codes for CASSYVGGQFNYGYTF.

This clonotype was observed a few times. The gene calls are TRBV9 and TRBJ1-3, with a weak D call TRBD1 (6 bases). Trimming removed 3 bases from V and 4 bases from J, with 11 bases in between. The germline CDR1 and CDR2 sequences are SGDLS and YYNGEE. This CDR3 has 14 residues. CDR3 coding DNA: TGTGCCAGCAGCGGCGAAACAGGGGGAAACACCATATATTTT. Translation gives CASSGETGGNTIYF.

In this sample, this clonotype turned up many times. The chain has TRBV27 and TRBJ2-5; D is uncertain. This CDR3 contains 14 residues. Germline V gene sequence: CDR1 MNHEY, CDR2 SMNVEV (reference sequence). V was cut by 6 bases and J by 2 bases, with 13 bases left in between. CDR3 in amino acids: CASSFLGSQETQYF. The CDR3 region has the DNA TGTGCCAGCAGCTTCCTGGGTTCTCAAGAGACCCAGTACTTC.

The V gene is TRBV4-1, the J gene TRBJ2-3, with 9 bases that match TRBD2. Germline assignment: CDR1 MGHRA and CDR2 YSYEKL. This CDR3 has 16 residues. Trimming took 0 bases from V and 4 from J; bases not matched to a gene: 5. As DNA, the CDR3 is TGCGCCAGCAGCCAAGATCTTAGCGGGGGAGCAGATACGCAGTATTTT. Protein: CASSQDLSGGADTQYF.

The gene calls are TRBV5-6 and TRBJ2-1, with TRBD1 matching 9 bases. The V segment lost 4 bases and the J segment 7 bases; nucleotides outside the gene matches: 12. This CDR3 region has 16 residues. Germline CDR1 SGHDT, CDR2 YYEEEE. CDR3: CASSRTGTGLLNEQFF. In nucleotides, the CDR3 is TGTGCCAGCAGCCGGACCGGGACAGGGTTACTTAATGAGCAGTTCTTC.

This chain's CDR3 is CASSQGQREEKLFF. The CDR3 DNA follows: TGTGCCAGTAGCCAGGGACAGCGGGAGGAAAAACTGTTTTTT. J is TRBJ1-4 and V is TRBV19; 7 nucleotides match TRBD1. V shed 6 bases, J shed 8 bases, and the junction held 9 bases outside the gene matches. From germline, CDR1 is LNHDA and CDR2 SQIVND (reference sequence). The CDR3 spans 14 residues.